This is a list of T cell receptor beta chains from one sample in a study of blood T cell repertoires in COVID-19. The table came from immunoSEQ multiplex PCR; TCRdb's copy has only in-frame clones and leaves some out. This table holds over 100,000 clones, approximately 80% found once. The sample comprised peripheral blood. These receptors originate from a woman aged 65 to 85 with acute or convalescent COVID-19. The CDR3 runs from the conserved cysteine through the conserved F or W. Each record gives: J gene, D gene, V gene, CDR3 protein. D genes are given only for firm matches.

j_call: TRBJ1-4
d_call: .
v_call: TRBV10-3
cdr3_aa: CAISGGYNEKLFF

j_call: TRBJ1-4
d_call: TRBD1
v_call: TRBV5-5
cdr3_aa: CASSPGTGGNEKLFF

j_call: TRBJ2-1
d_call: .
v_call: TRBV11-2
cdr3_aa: CASSLARQDQQFF

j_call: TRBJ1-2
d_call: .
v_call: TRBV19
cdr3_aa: CASSPGVANYGYTF

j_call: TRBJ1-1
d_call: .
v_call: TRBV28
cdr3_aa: CASSLGGSKNTEAFF

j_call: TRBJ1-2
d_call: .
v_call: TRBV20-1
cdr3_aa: CSASSQGYGYTF

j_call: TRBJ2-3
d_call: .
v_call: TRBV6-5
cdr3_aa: CASSLSRDTQYF

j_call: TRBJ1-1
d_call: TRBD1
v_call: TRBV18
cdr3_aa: CASSPGQDTEAFF

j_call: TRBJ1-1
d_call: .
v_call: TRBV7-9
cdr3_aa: CASSLDRADTEAFF

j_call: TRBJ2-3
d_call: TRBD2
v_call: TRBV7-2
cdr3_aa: CASSLVSAGVGTDTQYF

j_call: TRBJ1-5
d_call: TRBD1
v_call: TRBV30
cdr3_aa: CAWSDPGTGGNQPQHF

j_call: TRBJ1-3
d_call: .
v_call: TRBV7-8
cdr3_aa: CASSLQGLPNTIYF

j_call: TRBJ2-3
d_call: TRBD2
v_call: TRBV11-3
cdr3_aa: CASSSFLAGASTDTQYF

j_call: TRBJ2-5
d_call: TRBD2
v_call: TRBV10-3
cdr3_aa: CAISDIAGGKETQYF

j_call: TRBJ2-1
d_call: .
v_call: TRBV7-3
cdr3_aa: CASSPLRGGARQFF

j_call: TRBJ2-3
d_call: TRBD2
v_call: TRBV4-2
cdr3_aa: CASSQLGLALTDTQYF

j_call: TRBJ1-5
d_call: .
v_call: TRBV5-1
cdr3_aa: CASSTHGACYSNQPQHF

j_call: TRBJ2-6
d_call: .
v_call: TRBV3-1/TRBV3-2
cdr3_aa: CASSQFQGVEESGANVLTF

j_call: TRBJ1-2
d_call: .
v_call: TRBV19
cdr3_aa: CASSIGTGYGYTF

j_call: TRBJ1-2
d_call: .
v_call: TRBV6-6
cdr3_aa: CASSYGRAVTGYTF

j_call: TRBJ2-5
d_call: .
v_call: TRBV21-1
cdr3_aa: CASTPGGEETQYF

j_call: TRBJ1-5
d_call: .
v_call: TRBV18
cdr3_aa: CASSGADNQPQHF

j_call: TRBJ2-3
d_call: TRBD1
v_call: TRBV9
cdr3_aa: CASSVGDRLTDTQYF

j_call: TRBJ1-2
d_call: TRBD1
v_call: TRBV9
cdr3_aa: CASSGWTGRGSGYTF

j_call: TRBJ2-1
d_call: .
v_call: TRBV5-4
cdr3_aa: CASRRDGGPIYNEQFF

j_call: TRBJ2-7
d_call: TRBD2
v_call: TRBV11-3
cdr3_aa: CASSSVWAGGTYEQYF

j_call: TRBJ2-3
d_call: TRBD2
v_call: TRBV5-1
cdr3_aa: CASSLGNWATSGASTQYF

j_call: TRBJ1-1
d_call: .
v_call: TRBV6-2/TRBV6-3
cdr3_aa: CASSRRQNTEAFF

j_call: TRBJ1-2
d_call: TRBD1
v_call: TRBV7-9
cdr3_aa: CASSTGQGRGYTF